One sample yielded the 18 T cell receptor beta chains listed below, sequenced in a study of blood T cell repertoires in COVID-19. The assay was immunoSEQ multiplex PCR, and TCRdb's table has in-frame clones only and misses some. The sample includes about 200,000 clones, approximately 91% of them seen just once. Sequencing was done on a sample of peripheral blood. These receptors all come from a woman aged 40 to 50 with acute or convalescent COVID-19.

The chain recombines TRBV5-1 with TRBJ2-1, with 14 bases matching TRBD2. The CDR3 extends over 15 amino acids. V lost 3 bases to trimming and J lost 6 bases; unmatched junction nucleotides: 2. Germline V CDR1 and CDR2: SGHRS, YFSETQ. The CDR3 nucleotides read TGCGCCAGCAGCTCGACTAGCGGGGGGGCCAATGAGCAGTTCTTC. This codes for CASSSTSGGANEQFF.

The chain links TRBV5-1 to TRBJ2-1, with D perhaps TRBD2 (6 bases). The CDR3 is 17 residues long. V lost 4 bases, J lost 7 bases, and 24 bases lay in between. From germline, CDR1 is SGHRS and CDR2 YFSETQ. The CDR3 nucleotides read TGCGCCAGCAGCCCCCATGGGTTGACTAGAGCTGGGAATGAGCAGTTCTTC. Its protein product is CASSPHGLTRAGNEQFF.

This chain uses TRBV6-4 with TRBJ2-3; TRBD2 agrees at 8 bases. The V and J ends lost 6 bases and 4 bases, in that order; junction bases with no gene match: 3. This CDR3 is 13 amino acids long. In germline, CDR1 is MRHNA, CDR2 SNTAGT. This chain's CDR3 is CASRPGGPDTQYF. In nucleotides, the CDR3 is TGTGCCAGCAGGCCGGGGGGGCCAGATACGCAGTATTTT.

The chain combines TRBV7-9 with TRBJ2-7; tentatively, D is TRBD1 (5 bases). The germline V gene has CDR1 SEHNR and CDR2 FQNEAQ (reference sequence). CDR3 length: 12 amino acids. Trimming shortened V by 5 bases and J by 6 bases, and 11 bases separated the two germline ends. The CDR3 protein is CASSTQGGEQYV. The CDR3 nucleotides read TGTGCCAGCAGCACCCAGGGTGGCGAGCAGTACGTC.

This clone occurred once. This chain links TRBV7-8 with TRBJ1-1, with D tentatively TRBD1 (5 bases). Germline V CDR1 and CDR2: SGHVS, FQNEAQ. The CDR3 has 16 amino acids. Trimming stripped 3 bases from V and 4 bases from J, with 18 bases between. This chain's CDR3 is CASSLLPGGVGTEAFF. The CDR3, as DNA: TGTGCCAGCAGCTTGCTTCCGGGGGGAGTGGGCACTGAAGCTTTCTTT.

Here the CDR3 DNA reads TGCCCCCGATGCGCCCCCAGGGGCCGCAATGAAAAACTGTTTTTT. This encodes CPRCAPRGRNEKLFF. J is TRBJ1-4 and V is TRBV10-1; weak D call: TRBD1 (6 bases). CDR3 length: 15 residues. From germline, CDR1 is WNHNN and CDR2 SYGVQD (reference sequence).

This chain uses TRBV2 with TRBJ1-5, with 7 positions matching TRBD1. CDR1 SNHLY and CDR2 FYNNEI come from the germline V gene. There are 13 residues in the CDR3. Losses at the gene ends were 6 bases for V and 7 bases for J; bases not matched to a gene: 6. In DNA, the CDR3 is TGTGCCAGCAGAGGGGGCGAGATGCAGCCCCAGCATTTT. Its protein product is CASRGGEMQPQHF.

The chain couples TRBV30 to TRBJ2-1; TRBD2 agrees at 7 bases. The V and J ends lost 2 bases and 5 bases, in that order; junction bases with no gene match: 9. Germline V lookup: CDR1 GTSNPN, CDR2 SVGIG (reference sequence). There are 15 residues in the CDR3. The CDR3 DNA reads as TGTGCCTGGAGTCCCGGACTAGGGTTGCACAATGAGCAGTTCTTC. Its protein product is CAWSPGLGLHNEQFF. Using reference TRBV30 and TRBJ2-1 for the parts outside the CDR3, the full variable domain is SQTIHQWPATLVQPVGSPLSLECTVEGTSNPNLYWYRQAAGRGLQLLFYSVGIGQISSEVPQNLSASRPQDRQFILSSKKLLLSDSGFYLCAWSPGLGLHNEQFFGPGTRLTVL.

This clone is a singleton in its sample. The chain is built from TRBV6-5 and TRBJ2-7, with 9 bases aligning to TRBD1. This CDR3 region has 13 residues. Trimming cost V 10 bases and J 7 bases; bases outside gene matches: 11. From germline, CDR1 is MNHEY and CDR2 SVGAGI. CDR3: CATQRQGDREQYV. CDR3 nucleotides: TGTGCCACCCAGAGACAGGGGGATAGGGAGCAGTACGTC.

V and J are TRBV5-4 and TRBJ2-1; TRBD1 matches at 9 bases. Germline V gene lookup returns CDR1 SGHNT and CDR2 YYREEE (reference sequence). This CDR3 contains 15 residues. Losses at the gene ends were 3 bases for V and 6 bases for J; bases not matched to a gene: 7. The CDR3 loop reads CASSSYDRGVNEQFF. CDR3 nucleotides: TGTGCCAGCAGCTCCTACGACAGGGGGGTCAATGAGCAGTTCTTC. Using reference TRBV5-4 and TRBJ2-1 for the parts outside the CDR3, the full variable domain is ETGVTQSPTHLIKTRGQQVTLRCSSQSGHNTVSWYQQALGQGPQFIFQYYREEENGRGNFPPRFSGLQFPNYSSELNVNALELDDSALYLCASSSYDRGVNEQFFGPGTRLTVL.

This rearrangement joins TRBV5-6 to TRBJ1-2, with D uncertain. The CDR3 has 14 amino acids. Trimming cost V 0 bases and J 5 bases, with 11 bases left between them. CDR1 SGHDT and CDR2 YYEEEE come from the germline V gene. This CDR3 reads CASSLARPRYGYTF. The DNA for the CDR3 is TGTGCCAGCAGCTTGGCCAGACCTAGGTATGGCTACACCTTC.

V gene TRBV7-9 combines with J gene TRBJ2-3; 9 bases agree with TRBD1. J was trimmed by 6 bases and V by 6 bases; bases with no gene match: 13. CDR3 length: 16 residues. CDR1 is SEHNR, CDR2 FQNEAQ, per germline (reference sequence). As DNA, the CDR3 is TGTGCCAGCAGACAGGGGGCTACCTACAATACGGATACGCAGTATTTT. Amino acid sequence: CASRQGATYNTDTQYF.

The V call is TRBV18, the J call TRBJ2-2; TRBD1 matches at 7 bases. Germline CDR1 and CDR2: KGHSH and LQKENI. Trimming took 3 bases from V and 13 from J; bases not matched to a gene: 11. The CDR3 is 14 amino acids. The CDR3 loop reads CASSPDRFTQGLFF. In DNA form, the CDR3 reads TGTGCCAGCTCACCGGACAGGTTCACCCAAGGGCTGTTTTTT.

This chain joins TRBV2 and TRBJ2-7, with TRBD1 identical over 7 bases. CDR3 size: 14 residues. Looked up from germline, CDR1 is SNHLY and CDR2 is FYNNEI. Germline trimming cut 8 bases from V and 4 bases from J; bases unmatched to any gene: 11. The chain's CDR3 is CASGFRGQSYEQYV. The DNA of the CDR3 is TGTGCCAGCGGATTTCGGGGACAGAGTTACGAGCAGTACGTC.

The rearrangement joins TRBV18 to TRBJ1-2; TRBD1 agrees at 9 bases. The CDR3 covers 11 residues. V was clipped by 6 bases and J by 8 bases; unmatched bases: 1. In germline, CDR1 is KGHSH, CDR2 LQKENI. CDR3 sequence (DNA): TGTGCCAGCTCGGGACAGGGCGGCTACACCTTC. Amino acid sequence: CASSGQGGYTF.

The V gene is TRBV5-1, the J gene TRBJ1-3; the D is unclear. The V end was cut by 0 bases, the J end by 0 bases, with 10 bases between. The germline V gene encodes CDR1 SGHRS and CDR2 YFSETQ. This CDR3 is built from 16 residues. The CDR3 reads CASSLAGLDSGNTIYF. The CDR3 coding sequence is TGCGCCAGCAGCTTGGCCGGACTGGACTCTGGAAACACCATATATTTT. The full variable domain, in which reference TRBV5-1 and TRBJ1-3 provide the parts outside the CDR3, is KAGVTQTPRYLIKTRGQQVTLSCSPISGHRSVSWYQQTPGQGLQFLFEYFSETQRNKGNFPGRFSGRQFSNSRSEMNVSTLELGDSALYLCASSLAGLDSGNTIYFGEGSWLTVV.

The chain joins TRBV23-1 to TRBJ1-5, with D maybe TRBD1 (5 bases). TRBV23-1 belongs to the ORF category, with a function that is uncertain. V gave up 3 bases and J gave up 1 base, with 7 bases separating them. The CDR3 sequence is 14 residues long. As DNA, the CDR3 is TGCGCCAGCAGTCAGGGACTGAGCAATCAGCCCCAGCATTTT. The encoded protein is CASSQGLSNQPQHF.

V gene TRBV6-6 combines with J gene TRBJ1-2, with TRBD1 matching over 10 bases. V was clipped by 0 bases and J by 8 bases; unmatched bases: 3. The germline gives CDR1 MNHNY, CDR2 SVGAGI (reference sequence). The CDR3 has 14 residues. Here the CDR3 reads CASSYSGQGRGYTF. The DNA of the CDR3 is TGTGCCAGCAGTTACTCGGGACAGGGGAGAGGCTACACCTTC.